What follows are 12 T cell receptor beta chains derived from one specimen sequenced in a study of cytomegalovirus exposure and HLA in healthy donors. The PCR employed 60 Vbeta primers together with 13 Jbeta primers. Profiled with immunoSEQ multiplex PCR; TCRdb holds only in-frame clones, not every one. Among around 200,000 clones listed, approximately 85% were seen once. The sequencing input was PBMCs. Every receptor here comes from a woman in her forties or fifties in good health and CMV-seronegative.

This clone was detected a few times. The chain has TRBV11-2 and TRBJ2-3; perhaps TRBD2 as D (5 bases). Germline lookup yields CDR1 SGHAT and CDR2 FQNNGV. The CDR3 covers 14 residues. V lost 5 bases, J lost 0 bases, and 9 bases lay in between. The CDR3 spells CASSRDSSTDTQYF. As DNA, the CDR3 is TGTGCCAGCAGCCGGGATTCTAGCACAGATACGCAGTATTTT.

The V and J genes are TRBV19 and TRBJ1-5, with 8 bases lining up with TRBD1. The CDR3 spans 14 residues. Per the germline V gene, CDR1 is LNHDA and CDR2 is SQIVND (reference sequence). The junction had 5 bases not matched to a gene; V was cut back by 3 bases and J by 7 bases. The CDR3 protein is CASSIGGTGQPQHF. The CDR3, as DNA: TGTGCCAGTAGTATTGGAGGGACAGGCCAGCCCCAGCATTTT. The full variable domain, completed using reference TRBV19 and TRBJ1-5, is DGGITQSPKYLFRKEGQNVTLSCEQNLNHDAMYWYRQDPGQGLRLIYYSQIVNDFQKGDIAEGYSVSREKKESFPLTVTSAQKNPTAFYLCASSIGGTGQPQHFGDGTRLSIL.

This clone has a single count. The CDR3 nucleotides are TGTGCCAGCACTGGACAGGCGGACTATGGCTACACCTTC. It codes for CASTGQADYGYTF. This rearrangement joins TRBV28 to TRBJ1-2; 7 nucleotides line up with TRBD1. In germline, CDR1 is MDHEN, CDR2 SYDVKM. Trimming took 7 bases from V and 3 from J; bases not matched to a gene: 5. The CDR3 has 13 amino acids.

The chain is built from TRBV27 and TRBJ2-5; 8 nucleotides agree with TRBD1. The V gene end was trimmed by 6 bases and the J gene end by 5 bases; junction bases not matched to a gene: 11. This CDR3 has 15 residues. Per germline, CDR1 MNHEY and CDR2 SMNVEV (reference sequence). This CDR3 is CASRDRVVAWETQYF. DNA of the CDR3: TGTGCCAGCAGGGACAGGGTGGTAGCATGGGAGACCCAGTACTTC.

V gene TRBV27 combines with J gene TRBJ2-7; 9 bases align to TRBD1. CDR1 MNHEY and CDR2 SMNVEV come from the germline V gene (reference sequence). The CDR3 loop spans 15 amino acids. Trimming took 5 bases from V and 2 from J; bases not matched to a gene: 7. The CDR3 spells CASSPPGQGAYEQYF. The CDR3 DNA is TGTGCCAGCAGTCCACCGGGACAGGGCGCCTACGAGCAGTACTTC.

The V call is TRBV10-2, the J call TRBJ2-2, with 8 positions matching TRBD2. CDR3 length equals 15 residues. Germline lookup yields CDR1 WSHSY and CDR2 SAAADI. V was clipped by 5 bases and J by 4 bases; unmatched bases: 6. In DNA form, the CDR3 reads TGCGCCAGCAGTCCTAGCGGGCAATTCACCGGGGAGCTGTTTTTT. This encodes CASSPSGQFTGELFF.

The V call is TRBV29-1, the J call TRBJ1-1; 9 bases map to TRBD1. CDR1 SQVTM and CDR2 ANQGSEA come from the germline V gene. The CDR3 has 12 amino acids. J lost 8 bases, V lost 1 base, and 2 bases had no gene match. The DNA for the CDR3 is TGCAGCGTTGAAGGGGGACAGGGAGAAGCTTTCTTT. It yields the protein CSVEGGQGEAFF.

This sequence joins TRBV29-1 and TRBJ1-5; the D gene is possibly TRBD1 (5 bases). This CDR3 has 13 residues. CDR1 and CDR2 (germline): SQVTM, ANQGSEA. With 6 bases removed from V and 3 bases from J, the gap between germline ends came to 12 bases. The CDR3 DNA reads TGCAGCGTGGGCGGGGGGATCAATCAGCCCCAGCATTTT. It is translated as CSVGGGINQPQHF.

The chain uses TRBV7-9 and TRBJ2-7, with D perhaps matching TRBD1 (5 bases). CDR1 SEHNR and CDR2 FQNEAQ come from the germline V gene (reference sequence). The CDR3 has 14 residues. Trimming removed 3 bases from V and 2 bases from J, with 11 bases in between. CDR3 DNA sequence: TGTGCCAGCAGCTTGACACAGGAGACCTACGAGCAGTACTTC. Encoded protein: CASSLTQETYEQYF.

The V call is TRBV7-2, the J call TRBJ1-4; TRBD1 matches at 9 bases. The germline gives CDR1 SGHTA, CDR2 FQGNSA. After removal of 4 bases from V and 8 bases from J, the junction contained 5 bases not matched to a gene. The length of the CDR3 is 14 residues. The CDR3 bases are TGTGCCAGCAGCTCACAGGGGGCGGGAGAAAAACTGTTTTTT. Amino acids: CASSSQGAGEKLFF.

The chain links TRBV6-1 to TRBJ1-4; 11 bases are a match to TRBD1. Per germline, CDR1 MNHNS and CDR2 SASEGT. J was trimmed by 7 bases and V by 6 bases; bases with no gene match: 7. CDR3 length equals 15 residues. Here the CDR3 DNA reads TGTGCCAGCAGGGACAGGGGGCTAGATGTTGAAAAACTGTTTTTT. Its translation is CASRDRGLDVEKLFF.

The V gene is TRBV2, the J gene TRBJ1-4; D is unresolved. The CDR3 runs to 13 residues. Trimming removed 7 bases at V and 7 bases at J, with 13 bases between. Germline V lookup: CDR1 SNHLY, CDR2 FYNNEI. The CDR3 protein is CASMTQRGEKLFF. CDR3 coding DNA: TGTGCCAGCATGACACAGCGGGGTGAAAAACTGTTTTTT.